Presented here are 12 T cell receptor beta chains from one specimen sequenced in a study of shared clonotypes between healthy human individuals. Only in-frame clones appear in the TCRdb table, and some are missing; sequencing was by immunoSEQ multiplex PCR. There are about 770,000 clones in the sample; just under 75% occur only once, and under 2% lies in the top ten. The sequencing sample was made of memory CD4+ T cells sorted from blood. Indicated subset: CD45RA-negative fraction. The receptors shown here come from a woman in her thirties in good health.

The rearrangement joins TRBV7-3 to TRBJ2-1; D possibly corresponds to TRBD2 (6 bases). The ends were cut back, 4 bases at V and 5 bases at J, with 12 bases in the middle. CDR3 length: 14 residues. CDR1 and CDR2 from the germline V gene are SGHTA and FQGTGA. The CDR3 DNA is TGTGCCAGCAGCTCCCAGACTAGGAACAATGAGCAGTTCTTC. It specifies CASSSQTRNNEQFF.

J is TRBJ2-3 and V is TRBV18, with D possibly being TRBD1 or TRBD2 (5 bases each). V lost 1 base and J lost 3, with 14 bases in between. The CDR3 totals 16 residues. Germline V gives CDR1 KGHSH, CDR2 LQKENI. This CDR3 reads CASSPLKGSGTDTQYF. CDR3 nucleotides: TGTGCCAGCTCACCACTAAAGGGGAGTGGTACAGATACGCAGTATTTT.

In its sample, this clone was seen many times. The rearrangement joins TRBV7-9 to TRBJ2-1, with 10 bases aligning to TRBD2. The CDR3 has 15 amino acids. V lost 1 base, J lost 9 bases, and 6 bases stayed unmatched. Looked up from germline, CDR1 is SEHNR and CDR2 is FQNEAQ (reference sequence). CDR3 sequence (DNA): TGTGCCAGCAGCTTAGTGCCTAGCGGGAGCCTTGAGCAGTTCTTC. Protein product: CASSLVPSGSLEQFF.

This sequence joins TRBV11-2 and TRBJ1-1; weak D call: TRBD1 (6 bases). Trimming cost V 8 bases and J 3 bases, with 13 bases left between them. Looked up from germline, CDR1 is SGHAT and CDR2 is FQNNGV. The CDR3 has 13 amino acids. In DNA, the CDR3 is TGTGCCAGCGGGGAAGGGGGGTACACTGAAGCTTTCTTT. Encoded protein: CASGEGGYTEAFF. The full variable domain, completed using reference TRBV11-2 and TRBJ1-1, is EAGVAQSPRYKIIEKRQSVAFWCNPISGHATLYWYQQILGQGPKLLIQFQNNGVVDDSQLPKDRFSAERLKGVDSTLKIQPAKLEDSAVYLCASGEGGYTEAFFGQGTRLTVV.

For this clone: Distinct nucleotide sequences in the sample also encode this CDR3. V and J are TRBV29-1 and TRBJ2-2; 8 positions match TRBD1. The CDR3 spans 13 residues. Germline assignment: CDR1 SQVTM and CDR2 ANQGSEA. The junction had 0 bases not matched to a gene; V was cut back by 3 bases and J by 3 bases. CDR3 bases: TGCAGCGTTGACAGGGGGCACACCGGGGAGCTGTTTTTT. Translating gives CSVDRGHTGELFF.

The J gene is TRBJ1-2, the V gene TRBV4-2, with TRBD1 matching 8 bases. The germline CDR1 and CDR2 sequences are LGHNA and YNFKEQ. Trimming cost V 3 bases and J 4 bases; bases outside gene matches: 10. This CDR3 is 16 amino acids long. DNA for the CDR3: TGTGCCAGCAGCCAGCTTAACCGACAGGGGCCCTATGGCTACACCTTC. It specifies CASSQLNRQGPYGYTF.

This clone was counted only a few times. V and J are TRBV7-2 and TRBJ2-5; a possible D gene is TRBD2 (5 bases). The germline CDR1 and CDR2 sequences are SGHTA and FQGNSA. The CDR3 totals 14 residues. The V and J ends lost 5 bases and 4 bases respectively, with 14 bases between them. CDR3 coding DNA: TGTGCCAGCAGCCTATGGACTGAGGGAGAGACCCAGTACTTC. Its protein is CASSLWTEGETQYF.

The rearrangement uses TRBV28 and TRBJ2-2; the match to TRBD1 covers 7 bases. The trim removed 5 bases at V and 6 bases at J, leaving 15 bases unmatched. Germline V lookup: CDR1 MDHEN, CDR2 SYDVKM. The CDR3 sequence is 17 residues long. The CDR3 DNA reads as TGTGCCAGCAGTGCCGGGACAGTCGGGTATAAGTCCGGGGAGCTGTTTTTT. As protein: CASSAGTVGYKSGELFF.

This chain joins TRBV5-1 and TRBJ2-3, with D maybe TRBD2 (6 bases). Trimming removed 4 bases from V and 6 bases from J, with 15 bases in between. The germline V gene encodes CDR1 SGHRS and CDR2 YFSETQ. The CDR3 is made up of 14 amino acids. The CDR3 DNA is TGCGCCAGCAGCCCGGGAGCTTCCTCTGATACGCAGTATTTT. Translated: CASSPGASSDTQYF.

The chain combines TRBV15 with TRBJ2-7; the D is unclear. Per the germline V gene, CDR1 is LNHNV and CDR2 is YYDKDF (reference sequence). The ends were cut back, 0 bases at V and 3 bases at J, with 9 bases in the middle. This CDR3 is built from 14 residues. For the CDR3, the DNA is TGTGCCACCAGCAGAGATTTGGCAGTCTACGAGCAGTACTTC. It specifies CATSRDLAVYEQYF. Using reference TRBV15 and TRBJ2-7 for the parts outside the CDR3, the full variable domain is DAMVIQNPRYQVTQFGKPVTLSCSQTLNHNVMYWYQQKSSQAPKLLFHYYDKDFNNEADTPDNFQSRRPNTSFCFLDIRSPGLGDTAMYLCATSRDLAVYEQYFGPGTRLTVT.

On this clone: A far bigger clonotype differs at one base, so this is likely a read error. The chain is built from TRBV5-4 and TRBJ2-1; 9 bases map to TRBD1. Trimming took 3 bases from V and 6 from J; bases not matched to a gene: 10. Germline V CDR1 and CDR2: SGHNT, YYREEE (reference sequence). This CDR3 comprises 16 residues. The CDR3 loop is CASSWLGTGSSNEQFF. The CDR3 nucleotides are TGTGCCAGCAGCTGGCTCGGGACAGGGTCGAGCAATGAGCAGTTCTTC.

This clone was seen just once. This chain joins TRBV15 and TRBJ2-7; D tentatively fits TRBD1 or TRBD2 (5 bases each). V gave up 3 bases and J gave up 2 bases, with 17 bases separating them. This CDR3 is 16 amino acids long. Germline assignment: CDR1 LNHNV and CDR2 YYDKDF (reference sequence). This CDR3 is CATSSIRENSPYEQYF. In nucleotides, the CDR3 is TGTGCCACCAGCAGTATCAGGGAGAATTCCCCCTACGAGCAGTACTTC.